This T cell receptor (beta chain) was identified during a study of T cell responses to AZD1222 COVID-19 vaccine. V gave up 11 bases and J gave up 5 bases; unmatched junction bases: 8. CDR3 size: 14 residues. Looked up from germline, CDR1 is MNHEY and CDR2 is SVGAGI. TCRdb's copy holds only in-frame clones and misses some; the assay was immunoSEQ multiplex PCR. The data hold approximately 75,000 clones, with roughly 88% observed a single time. Both about-4-week and about-12-week second-dose recipients were combined. The V gene is TRBV6-5, the J gene TRBJ2-3, with TRBD1 identical over 12 bases. The material was peripheral blood, obtained 28 days after the second AZD1222 dose. This receptor was obtained from an adult who received the AZD1222 COVID-19 vaccine. The chain's CDR3 is CASTGTGGLDTQYF. In DNA form, the CDR3 reads TGTGCCTCCACCGGGACAGGGGGCTTAGATACGCAGTATTTT.